These 2 T cell receptor beta chains share one sample of origin, sequenced in a study of metastatic and nonmetastatic thyroid tumors. Patients were all untreated before their thyroid surgery. TCRdb re-processed the PCR reads through MiXCR. The profile shows approximately 39,000 clones, about a fifth of them singletons. Sequenced input: blood. All receptors come from a female donor with papillary thyroid cancer or a benign thyroid nodule (not recorded which). Some clones in this sample may be carry-over from other donors' samples.

As concerns this clone: A much larger clone lies one base from this, so it may be a read error. Since no conserved phenylalanine or tryptophan closes the CDR3, a read error is the likely cause. The chain has TRBV5-6 and TRBJ1-5, with no clear D. V gave up 0 bases and J gave up 0 bases, with 7 bases separating them. The CDR3 consists of 15 residues. Germline V gives CDR1 SGHDT, CDR2 YYEEEE. The CDR3 region has the DNA TGTGCCAGCAGCTTGGCCGGGTATAGCAATCAGCCCCAGCATCTT. It is translated as CASSLAGYSNQPQHL.

This clone was recorded a few times. This chain connects TRBV7-8 to TRBJ2-7, with 8 nucleotides matching TRBD1. Per germline, CDR1 SGHVS and CDR2 FQNEAQ. The CDR3 is 17 amino acids. The ends lost 2 bases at V and 1 base at J; junction bases unmatched: 10. CDR3 in amino acids: CASSLKRAGQESYEQYF. In DNA form, the CDR3 reads TGTGCCAGCAGCTTAAAACGGGCGGGACAGGAGTCCTACGAGCAGTACTTC.